What follows are 2 T cell receptor beta chains derived from one specimen sequenced in a study of blood T cell repertoires in COVID-19. Here immunoSEQ multiplex PCR was the method, and the copy in TCRdb shows in-frame clones only, minus some. The data hold about 200,000 clones, with around nine tenths observed a single time. The sample consisted of peripheral blood. These receptors originate from a man aged 45-60 years with COVID-19, enrolled during active disease.

In its sample, this clone was seen once. The chain combines TRBV5-5 with TRBJ2-3, with 11 bases fitting TRBD1. The ends lost 3 bases at V and 3 bases at J; junction bases unmatched: 3. The CDR3 runs 15 residues. Germline V gives CDR1 SGHKS, CDR2 YYEKEE (reference sequence). The CDR3: CASSSGTGGTDTQYF. In DNA, the CDR3 is TGTGCCAGCAGCTCGGGGACAGGGGGAACAGATACGCAGTATTTT.

The rearrangement links TRBV6-5 to TRBJ1-4; D gene ambiguous. V lost 0 bases, J lost 0 bases, and 8 bases lay in between. Germline lookup yields CDR1 MNHEY and CDR2 SVGAGI. The CDR3 is 16 residues long. The CDR3 bases are TGTGCCAGCAGTTACTCAAGGACTGCAACTAATGAAAAACTGTTTTTT. Amino acids: CASSYSRTATNEKLFF.